Included here is one T cell receptor beta chain sequence, with context. Germline V gives CDR1 SGHRS, CDR2 YFSETQ. V was clipped by 4 bases and J by 3 bases, with 8 bases between them. The CDR3 sequence is 12 residues long. These data are taken from a study of blood T cell repertoires in COVID-19. The wider study: Acute and convalescent COVID-19 specimens originated in the United States, Italy and Spain. T cells, B-cell-depleted T cells, or PBMCs provided the cDNA or gDNA that served as material.

Methods used by the authors: Reference gene primer amplification yielded estimated nucleated cell counts. Sequencing used immunoSEQ multiplex PCR; TCRdb keeps in-frame clones, though not all of them. V and J calls and clone size come straight from that table; D and trimming were deduced from the DNA. The repertoire has about 68,000 clones, 70% to 90% of them found once; the top ten carry 4.1%. The sample taken for sequencing was peripheral blood. The chain is built from TRBV5-1 and TRBJ2-7; D uncertain. This sequence was found in a man aged 50 to 59 with acute or convalescent COVID-19. Written as DNA, the CDR3 is TGCGCCAGCAGCCCAGGCTACTACGAGCAGTACTTC. The encoded protein is CASSPGYYEQYF.